The TCR beta chain described here comes from a study of human T cells and chemical hapten exposure. TCRdb itself ran the RACE reads through MiXCR, one entry per CDR3 protein. The table includes tens of thousands of distinct CDR3 sequences, about 9.4% detected once. This clonotype was picked up many times. The CDR3 loop spans 14 amino acids. The germline CDR1 and CDR2 sequences are MNHNY and SVGAGI (reference sequence). V was clipped by 6 bases and J by 5 bases, with 16 bases between them. Time point described: pre-sensitization, week 0. Indicated treatment: therapeutic diphenylcyclopropenone sensitization with weekly scalp DPC. The authors extracted total RNA from unfractionated whole blood.

The V and J genes are TRBV6-6 and TRBJ1-2; weak D call: TRBD1 (6 bases). The starting material was whole blood, obtained in connection with sensitization to the hapten diphenylcyclopropenone (DPC). This receptor was obtained from a man in his fifties or sixties with alopecia areata. Some clones in this sample may be carry-over from other donors' samples. The DNA of the CDR3 is TGTGCCAGCAGCGCGGACAGCTCCCTTTATGGCTACACCTTC. Protein: CASSADSSLYGYTF.